The clone carrying this T cell receptor beta chain showed up just once. The sample originates from a study of blood T cell repertoires in COVID-19. Profiling relied on immunoSEQ multiplex PCR, and the TCRdb table lists in-frame clones only, not all of them. The table shows 150,000 or so clones, with more than 75% occurring only once. Per the germline V gene, CDR1 is PRHDT and CDR2 is FYEKMQ (reference sequence). Trimming at V came to 4 bases and at J to 9 bases, leaving 14 bases not matched to a gene. This CDR3 has 15 residues. Sequenced input: peripheral blood. V is TRBV13 and J is TRBJ2-7; 8 bases fit TRBD2. The TCR comes from a man aged 60 to 69 with active or convalescent COVID-19. The CDR3 sequence: CASSSSGTSGTWQYF. The CDR3 nucleotides are TGTGCCAGCAGCTCCTCCGGGACTAGTGGTACTTGGCAGTACTTC.